The 29 T cell receptor beta chains reported below all come from one sample, sequenced in a study of early T cells in non-severe SARS-CoV-2 infection listed by TCRdb under 2021. Receptor amplification or capture employed 5' RACE. The reads were generated on a NextSeq 500. The public reads were quality trimmed at Q25 with fastp and then assembled into clones with MiXCR by TCRdb, keeping productive beta chains. Entries that share a CDR3 protein sequence are merged under the most common genes and DNA. This sample holds 90,000 to 120,000 distinct CDR3 sequences; more than 9.5% were observed only once. The top ten clones comprise approximately 7.3% of the sample. Sequencing used whole blood. The receptor source for this set is an adult who was a healthcare worker with PCR-confirmed SARS-CoV-2 infection or an uninfected control (not recorded which).

This clonotype was observed at least ten times. In DNA form, the CDR3 reads TGTGCCAGCAGCTCCATAGCGGGAGGTAAAGATACGCAGTATTTT. Encoded protein: CASSSIAGGKDTQYF. This chain uses TRBV7-2 with TRBJ2-3, with 10 bases lining up with TRBD2. J gave up 5 bases and V 4 bases, and 6 bases lay outside the gene matches. The CDR3 runs 15 residues. Germline assignment: CDR1 SGHTA and CDR2 FQGNSA.

This clonotype occurred many times. The J gene is TRBJ2-2, the V gene TRBV6-2 or TRBV6-3, with D possibly TRBD1 on 6 matching bases. The germline gives CDR1 MNHEY, CDR2 SVGEGT. The V gene lost 5 bases and the J gene lost 3 bases, with 7 bases spanning the gap. The CDR3 is 13 residues long. CDR3 coding DNA: TGTGCCAGCAGTAGACAGGACACCGGGGAGCTGTTTTTT. Encoded protein: CASSRQDTGELFF.

This clonotype was counted at least ten times. This chain uses TRBV4-1 with TRBJ2-3, with TRBD2 identical over 11 bases. Germline V CDR1 and CDR2: MGHRA, YSYEKL. Unmatched junction bases numbered 9, after V lost 2 bases and J lost 5 bases. This CDR3 region has 17 residues. The CDR3 reads CASSQIAGGPPIDTQYF. CDR3 sequence (DNA): TGCGCCAGCAGCCAAATAGCGGGAGGGCCTCCGATAGATACGCAGTATTTT.

This clonotype occurred a few times. The chain joins TRBV3-1 to TRBJ2-3, with D tentatively TRBD1 or TRBD2 (5 bases each). CDR3 size: 13 residues. Per the germline V gene, CDR1 is LGHDT and CDR2 is YNNKEL (reference sequence). V lost 7 bases to trimming and J lost 1 base, with 9 bases between them. The CDR3 loop is CASTGRGTDTQYF. CDR3 nucleotide sequence: TGTGCCAGCACGGGACGGGGCACAGATACGCAGTATTTT.

This chain connects TRBV20-1 to TRBJ2-7; no reliable D call. The germline V and J ends were trimmed by 0 bases and 0 bases, with 9 bases remaining between them. Germline V gene lookup returns CDR1 DFQATT and CDR2 SNEGSKA (reference sequence). This CDR3 spans 14 amino acids. CDR3 loop: CSARDRGSSYEQYF. The CDR3 DNA sequence: TGCAGTGCTAGAGATAGAGGCAGCTCCTACGAGCAGTACTTC.

This chain connects TRBV6-2 or TRBV6-3 to TRBJ2-2, with 11 bases identical to TRBD2. Germline assignment: CDR1 MNHEY and CDR2 SVGEGT. J was trimmed by 5 bases and V by 6 bases; bases with no gene match: 8. The CDR3 totals 16 residues. The CDR3 protein is CASRRLAGPLTGELFF. CDR3 coding DNA: TGTGCCAGCAGAAGACTAGCGGGACCATTAACCGGGGAGCTGTTTTTT.

Ten or more counts support this clonotype. This sequence joins TRBV12-3 or TRBV12-4 and TRBJ2-5, with D hard to call. The CDR3 runs to 11 residues. Trimming removed 8 bases at V and 4 bases at J, with 8 bases between. CDR3 sequence (DNA): TGTGCCAGCGCCAGGCTAGAGACCCAGTACTTC. Amino acids: CASARLETQYF.

In this sample, this clonotype turned up a few times. This chain links TRBV20-1 with TRBJ2-3, with D possibly being TRBD2 (5 bases). Germline V gene data show CDR1 as DFQATT and CDR2 as SNEGSKA (reference sequence). V lost 7 bases, J lost 2 bases, and 13 bases lay in between. The CDR3 loop spans 13 amino acids. The CDR3 sequence: CSGGSAFTDTQYF. In DNA, the CDR3 is TGCAGTGGAGGGAGCGCCTTCACAGATACGCAGTATTTT.

This clonotype has a count of ten or more. The rearrangement links TRBV27 to TRBJ2-7, with a tentative D call TRBD1 (6 bases). This CDR3 has 13 residues. Per the germline V gene, CDR1 is MNHEY and CDR2 is SMNVEV (reference sequence). V lost 8 bases and J lost 5, with 16 bases in between. This CDR3 reads CASWVNWGHEQYF. The CDR3 DNA reads TGTGCCAGCTGGGTTAATTGGGGGCACGAGCAGTACTTC.

This clonotype was counted only a few times. The chain employs TRBV24-1 and TRBJ1-5; D call uncertain. From germline, CDR1 is KGHDR and CDR2 SFDVKD. This CDR3 is built from 11 residues. The CDR3 nucleotides are TGTGCAACCGGGAGCAATCAGCCCCAGCATTTT. It encodes CATGSNQPQHF.

The V gene is TRBV11-2, the J gene TRBJ1-1; TRBD1 matches at 9 bases. CDR3 length: 13 residues. The germline V gene encodes CDR1 SGHAT and CDR2 FQNNGV. With 5 bases clipped from V and 6 bases from J, the junction kept 4 bases outside the gene matches. The CDR3 is CASSRDRVSEAFF. In DNA form, the CDR3 reads TGTGCCAGCAGCCGGGACAGGGTTTCTGAAGCTTTCTTT.

This clonotype was recorded at least ten times. The V call is TRBV27, the J call TRBJ2-3; perhaps TRBD2 as D (6 bases). This CDR3 has 15 amino acids. V was cut by 5 bases and J by 2 bases, with 14 bases left in between. CDR1 is MNHEY and CDR2 is SMNVEV in the germline V gene (reference sequence). Written as DNA, the CDR3 is TGTGCCAGCAGTATTAGAGGGACTTTCACAGATACGCAGTATTTT. Translating gives CASSIRGTFTDTQYF.

At least ten counts were recorded for this clonotype. V and J are TRBV7-2 and TRBJ2-2; no reliable D call. CDR1 and CDR2 (germline): SGHTA, FQGNSA. Deletions cut 1 base from V and 8 bases from J, with 5 bases between. The CDR3 sequence is 12 residues long. As DNA, the CDR3 is TGTGCCAGCAGCTTAGTCAGTGGGGAGCTGTTTTTT. Translated: CASSLVSGELFF.

This clonotype was counted at least ten times. The gene calls are TRBV24-1 and TRBJ2-5; D not certain. The CDR3 consists of 14 residues. Per the germline V gene, CDR1 is KGHDR and CDR2 is SFDVKD. Trimming left V 1 base short and J 4 bases short, with 9 bases between. The CDR3 here is CATSDFGGGETQYF. CDR3 coding DNA: TGTGCCACCAGTGATTTCGGTGGCGGAGAGACCCAGTACTTC.

Only a few counts were recorded for this clonotype. This chain links TRBV4-1 with TRBJ1-6, with D possibly matching TRBD1 (5 bases). V shed 3 bases and J shed 10 bases, with 7 bases lying between them. The CDR3 has 12 amino acids. Germline CDR1 is MGHRA and CDR2 is YSYEKL. The CDR3 region has the DNA TGCGCCAGCAGCCACGGGGGGTCACCCCTCCACTTT. Translated, it gives CASSHGGSPLHF.

This clonotype was recorded at least ten times. This chain connects TRBV7-6 to TRBJ2-7, with TRBD2 identical over 8 bases. The V gene's germline CDR1 is SGHVS and CDR2 FNYEAQ. After removal of 5 bases from V and 2 bases from J, the junction contained 8 bases not matched to a gene. The CDR3 sequence is 15 residues long. This chain's CDR3 is CASSRNTSGTYEQYF. The CDR3, as DNA: TGTGCCAGCAGCCGTAACACTAGCGGCACCTACGAGCAGTACTTC.

This clonotype occurred many times. The gene calls are TRBV11-3 and TRBJ2-2, with D tentatively TRBD2 (6 bases). V gave up 3 bases and J gave up 5 bases, with 10 bases separating them. Germline CDR1 SGHNT, CDR2 YENEEA. The CDR3 is 14 amino acids. CDR3 residues: CASSFGRRTGELFF. CDR3 in DNA: TGTGCCAGCAGCTTTGGGAGGCGGACCGGGGAGCTGTTTTTT. Based on the CDR3 plus reference TRBV11-3 and TRBJ2-2, the full variable domain is EAGVVQSPRYKIIEKKQPVAFWCNPISGHNTLYWYLQNLGQGPELLIRYENEEAVDDSQLPKDRFSAERLKGVDSTLKIQPAELGDSAVYLCASSFGRRTGELFFGEGSRLTVL.

This clonotype was counted only a few times. The chain couples TRBV5-1 to TRBJ2-7; TRBD1 matches at 10 bases. In germline, CDR1 is SGHRS, CDR2 YFSETQ. V shed 4 bases, J shed 2 bases, and the junction held 3 bases outside the gene matches. The CDR3 consists of 14 residues. CDR3 loop: CASSAGTGAYEQYF. CDR3 DNA sequence: TGCGCCAGCAGCGCCGGGACAGGGGCCTACGAGCAGTACTTC.

This clonotype appeared a few times. The chain carries TRBV7-6 and TRBJ2-7, with D hard to call. V was shortened by 5 bases and J by 3 bases, with 17 bases between the two germline ends. Germline V gene lookup returns CDR1 SGHVS and CDR2 FNYEAQ. This CDR3 region has 15 residues. CDR3 in amino acids: CASSEDSSEIYEQYF. CDR3 nucleotide sequence: TGTGCCAGCAGCGAAGACTCCTCGGAGATCTACGAGCAGTACTTC.

This clonotype has more than one count but fewer than ten. V gene TRBV5-1 combines with J gene TRBJ1-5, with D perhaps matching TRBD1 (6 bases). The CDR3 runs 15 residues. CDR1 is SGHRS, CDR2 YFSETQ, per germline. Trimming cost V 2 bases and J 7 bases, with 16 bases left between them. The CDR3 reads CASSFRGLPGQPQHF. The CDR3 nucleotides read TGCGCCAGCAGCTTTCGGGGGCTCCCCGGACAGCCCCAGCATTTT.

This chain joins TRBV7-6 and TRBJ1-4; no clear D gene. Looked up from germline, CDR1 is SGHVS and CDR2 is FNYEAQ. This CDR3 is 16 amino acids long. Trimming took off 5 bases at V and 7 bases at J, with 20 bases between the two ends. The CDR3 nucleotides are TGTGCCAGCAGCCCAACCCAGGCCGGGGTCGGTGAAAAACTGTTTTTT. Encoded protein: CASSPTQAGVGEKLFF.

This clonotype was observed many times. The chain employs TRBV12-3 or TRBV12-4 and TRBJ2-1; 11 nucleotides align to TRBD2. Trimming took 6 bases from V and 9 from J; bases not matched to a gene: 7. The CDR3 length is 14 residues. The CDR3 loop is CASRTSGSRGEQFF. CDR3 bases: TGTGCCAGCAGAACTAGCGGGAGTAGAGGTGAGCAGTTCTTC.

This clonotype was seen at least ten times. The chain joins TRBV7-2 to TRBJ2-3; 7 bases are shared with TRBD2. V shed 3 bases and J 2 bases; nucleotides not matched to a gene: 14. The CDR3 has 18 residues. Germline CDR1 and CDR2: SGHTA and FQGNSA. Here the CDR3 DNA reads TGTGCCAGCAGCTTTAGGGCGGGACTAATAAAAACCACAGATACGCAGTATTTT. This encodes CASSFRAGLIKTTDTQYF.

The sample holds a few counts of this clonotype. The chain uses TRBV6-4 and TRBJ2-1, with 8 bases fitting TRBD2. Germline V gene data show CDR1 as MRHNA and CDR2 as SNTAGT. This CDR3 has 15 amino acids. Trimming cost V 2 bases and J 4 bases; bases outside gene matches: 4. The CDR3 sequence: CASSDREGSYNEQFF. Here the CDR3 DNA reads TGTGCCAGCAGTGACCGGGAGGGTTCTTACAATGAGCAGTTCTTC.

This clonotype was seen repeatedly, ten times or more. The V and J genes are TRBV7-8 and TRBJ2-3; the D is unclear. CDR1 SGHVS and CDR2 FQNEAQ come from the germline V gene. There are 15 residues in the CDR3. V lost 0 bases and J lost 3, with 10 bases in between. The CDR3 DNA sequence: TGTGCCAGCAGCTTAGCAGTAAGCAGGACAGATACGCAGTATTTT. Its translation: CASSLAVSRTDTQYF.

This clonotype was observed a few times. V is TRBV27 and J is TRBJ2-1, with 8 bases fitting TRBD1. V was clipped by 5 bases and J by 2 bases; unmatched bases: 2. CDR1 and CDR2 from the germline V gene are MNHEY and SMNVEV (reference sequence). The CDR3 has 14 amino acids. The CDR3 nucleotides read TGTGCCAGCAGTGACAGGGGTCCCTACAATGAGCAGTTCTTC. Translating gives CASSDRGPYNEQFF.

This clonotype was found many times. This chain's CDR3 is CASSLVPLSGRATDTQYF. As DNA, the CDR3 is TGTGCCAGCAGCTTAGTCCCTTTAAGCGGGAGGGCCACAGATACGCAGTATTTT. The chain couples TRBV7-9 to TRBJ2-3, with TRBD2 matching over 10 bases. The CDR3 contains 18 residues. Trimming took 1 base from V and 2 from J; bases not matched to a gene: 9. The germline V gene encodes CDR1 SEHNR and CDR2 FQNEAQ (reference sequence). Full variable domain (rest looked up from reference TRBV7-9 and TRBJ2-3): DTGVSQNPRHKITKRGQNVTFRCDPISEHNRLYWYRQTLGQGPEFLTYFQNEAQLEKSRLLSDRFSAERPKGSFSTLEIQRTEQGDSAMYLCASSLVPLSGRATDTQYFGPGTRLTVL.

This clonotype came up a few times. This chain uses TRBV12-3 or TRBV12-4 with TRBJ2-3; tentative D call: TRBD2 (5 bases). The CDR3 sequence is 14 residues long. Deletions cut 7 bases from V and 6 bases from J, with 17 bases between. The CDR3 sequence is CASTQAAHWDTQYF. The CDR3 DNA reads TGTGCCAGCACCCAAGCGGCCCATTGGGATACGCAGTATTTT.

This clonotype has a handful of counts. This chain connects TRBV7-9 to TRBJ2-7, with TRBD2 as a possible D gene (6 bases). The V gene lost 5 bases and the J gene lost 6 bases, with 14 bases spanning the gap. Germline V gene lookup returns CDR1 SEHNR and CDR2 FQNEAQ (reference sequence). The CDR3 contains 13 residues. CDR3 DNA sequence: TGTGCCAGCAGCGCCCCGGGACTCTCCGAGCAGTACTTC. It codes for CASSAPGLSEQYF.